A single sample is the source of the 9 T cell receptor beta chains below, sequenced in a study of T cells in Graves' hyperthyroidism and ophthalmopathy. Amplification of TCR beta CDR3 regions used RNA as the template. The TCR CDR3 first-round RT-PCR relied on the HTBI primer set. Each CDR3 protein is one row after TCRdb ran MiXCR on the multiplex PCR reads. The sample shows some 800,000 distinct CDR3 sequences, 35% to 40% of them seen only once. Input material: blood. These receptors came from a man younger than 35 with Graves' hyperthyroidism.

The chain is built from TRBV20-1 and TRBJ2-7; 7 bases map to TRBD1. This CDR3 is built from 13 residues. V shed 6 bases, J shed 6 bases, and the junction held 11 bases outside the gene matches. Germline V lookup: CDR1 DFQATT, CDR2 SNEGSKA (reference sequence). The chain's CDR3 is CSALDRDIGEQYF. In nucleotides, the CDR3 is TGCAGTGCCCTTGACAGGGATATAGGCGAGCAGTACTTC.

This clonotype was counted between two and nine times. The chain recombines TRBV3-1 with TRBJ1-1; D unresolved. CDR1 is LGHDT and CDR2 is YNNKEL in the germline V gene (reference sequence). The CDR3 runs to 14 residues. Trimming took off 0 bases at V and 1 base at J, with 6 bases between the two ends. The CDR3 DNA sequence: TGTGCCAGCAGCCAAGATTTCAAGAACACTGAAGCTTTCTTT. This translates into CASSQDFKNTEAFF.

The sample holds many counts of this clonotype. As DNA, the CDR3 is TGCAGCGTCCGTACTAGCGCCGACGAGCAGTACTTC. This gives the protein CSVRTSADEQYF. The chain carries TRBV29-1 and TRBJ2-7; TRBD2 matches 7 bases. The CDR3 spans 12 residues. Unmatched junction bases numbered 7, after V lost 6 bases and J lost 5 bases. In germline, CDR1 is SQVTM, CDR2 ANQGSEA.

This clonotype appeared a single time. With a much larger clone just one base away, this may be a read error. The rearrangement uses TRBV24-1 and TRBJ1-1; D remains ambiguous. This CDR3 comprises 14 residues. Germline-derived CDR1 and CDR2 are KGHDR and SFDVKD. The CDR3 coding sequence is TGTGCCGCCAGTGATTCTCAGAAGAACACTGAAGCTTTCTTT. This translates into CAASDSQKNTEAFF.

This clonotype was recorded many times. The CDR3 sequence: CASSTAGEKLFF. For the CDR3, the DNA is TGTGCCAGCAGCACCGCGGGGGAAAAACTGTTTTTT. The gene calls are TRBV7-9 and TRBJ1-4; D is unclear. The CDR3 totals 12 residues. Germline V gene sequence: CDR1 SEHNR, CDR2 FQNEAQ (reference sequence). Trimming pared 5 bases from V and 8 bases from J, leaving 9 bases between.

V is TRBV7-2 and J is TRBJ2-7, with D hard to call. The germline V and J ends were trimmed by 3 bases and 2 bases, with 8 bases remaining between them. The length of the CDR3 is 13 residues. CDR1 SGHTA and CDR2 FQGNSA come from the germline V gene. The CDR3 region is CASSFDVPYEQYF. The CDR3 DNA reads TGTGCCAGCAGCTTCGACGTCCCCTACGAGCAGTACTTC. Variable domain in full (rest from reference TRBV7-2 and TRBJ2-7): GAGVSQSPSNKVTEKGKDVELRCDPISGHTALYWYRQSLGQGLEFLIYFQGNSAPDKSGLPSDRFSAERTGGSVSTLTIQRTQQEDSAVYLCASSFDVPYEQYFGPGTRLTVT.

The chain uses TRBV3-1 and TRBJ1-1; D is unresolved. Trimming removed 0 bases from V and 1 base from J, with 12 bases in between. Germline V CDR1 and CDR2: LGHDT, YNNKEL (reference sequence). This CDR3 is built from 16 residues. CDR3 DNA sequence: TGTGCCAGCAGCCAAGAGATGCGGGAACAGAACACTGAAGCTTTCTTT. This translates into CASSQEMREQNTEAFF.

This clonotype has ten or more counts. This chain links TRBV7-9 with TRBJ2-5, with 8 bases aligning to TRBD2. The CDR3 contains 14 residues. Germline V gene sequence: CDR1 SEHNR, CDR2 FQNEAQ (reference sequence). Unmatched junction bases numbered 5, after V lost 4 bases and J lost 4 bases. The CDR3 DNA follows: TGTGCCAGCAGCTCGGCCGGGGGGGCAGAGACCCAGTACTTC. Translated, it gives CASSSAGGAETQYF.

As regards this clonotype: At one end, the junction sequence differs from germline, possibly due to a read error. This rearrangement joins TRBV7-2 to TRBJ2-7; D is possibly TRBD2 (5 bases). CDR3 length: 14 amino acids. Germline V gene sequence: CDR1 SGHTA, CDR2 FQGNSA. The CDR3 spells CASSLRGSIPEQYF. CDR3 DNA sequence: TGTGCCAGCAGCTTACGAGGGTCCATCCCGGAGCAATACTTC. The full variable domain, completed using reference TRBV7-2 and TRBJ2-7, is GAGVSQSPSNKVTEKGKDVELRCDPISGHTALYWYRQSLGQGLEFLIYFQGNSAPDKSGLPSDRFSAERTGGSVSTLTIQRTQQEDSAVYLCASSLRGSIPEQYFGPGTRLTVT.